This TCR beta chain was documented in a study of cytomegalovirus exposure and HLA in healthy donors. Overall study results and limits: Overall, approximately 180 TCR beta chains were annotated as cytomegalovirus-associated. High sensitivity and specificity were reportedly achieved when the classifier diagnosed cytomegalovirus status.

Amplification used 60 Vbeta primers and 13 Jbeta primers. This table comes from immunoSEQ multiplex PCR, and its TCRdb copy is limited to in-frame clones, with some not included. The table lists fewer than 150,000 clones, around 81% of them singletons, with roughly 2.8% in the top ten. Germline V gene data show CDR1 as MNHEY and CDR2 as SMNVEV (reference sequence). The CDR3 runs to 15 residues. J gave up 2 bases and V 8 bases, and 8 bases lay outside the gene matches. Details on this clone: Its antigen is still unknown.

The sequenced sample was PBMCs. J is TRBJ1-4 and V is TRBV27, with 7 bases aligning to TRBD1. The receptor comes from a male donor in good health and CMV-seronegative. This CDR3 reads CASAFDRVTNEKLFF. The CDR3, as DNA: TGTGCCAGCGCCTTCGACAGGGTCACTAATGAAAAACTGTTTTTT. The full variable domain, completed using reference TRBV27 and TRBJ1-4, is EAQVTQNPRYLITVTGKKLTVTCSQNMNHEYMSWYRQDPGLGLRQIYYSMNVEVTDKGDVPEGYKVSRKEKRNFPLILESPSPNQTSLYFCASAFDRVTNEKLFFGSGTQLSVL.